The 13 T cell receptor beta chains below were found in one sample sequenced in a study of low-dose radiotherapy and immunotherapy resistance in tumors. cDNA synthesis used a TRAV/TRBV-specific primer set for both chains. The PCR that amplified TCRs ran for about 18 cycles, relying on a constant-region primer and a V-primer adapter. TCRdb recomputed calls from the reads with MiXCR, one row per CDR3 protein. The data show approximately 12,000 distinct CDR3 sequences, more than 50% seen once. Receptors were obtained from a human donor with advanced metastatic prostate, ovarian, gallbladder or colorectal cancer (not recorded which). This table probably holds off-target reads from a library built for another chain.

The V gene is TRBV6-2 or TRBV6-3, the J gene TRBJ1-5, with 7 bases identical to TRBD1. The CDR3 is made up of 17 amino acids. V shed 4 bases, J shed 4 bases, and the junction held 13 bases outside the gene matches. Germline values: CDR1 MNHEY, CDR2 SVGEGT. The CDR3 sequence is CASSLGRPEGANQPQHF. In DNA form, the CDR3 reads TGTGCCAGCAGTTTGGGGCGGCCGGAGGGGGCGAATCAGCCCCAGCATTTT.

The rearrangement links TRBV4-2 to TRBJ2-7, with D perhaps assigned TRBD1 or TRBD2 (5 bases each). Per the germline V gene, CDR1 is LGHNA and CDR2 is YNFKEQ. The CDR3 has 12 amino acids. The V end was cut by 4 bases, the J end by 3 bases, with 7 bases between. CDR3 bases: TGTGCCAGCAGCCCTGGGGGCTACGAGCAGTACTTC. Amino acid sequence: CASSPGGYEQYF.

This clonotype was seen a few times. The chain couples TRBV13 to TRBJ2-7; D is undetermined. V gave up 0 bases and J gave up 6 bases, with 9 bases separating them. Germline CDR1 reads PRHDT; CDR2 reads FYEKMQ (reference sequence). This CDR3 has 13 residues. The CDR3 loop reads CASSLGGQSEQYF. CDR3 DNA: TGTGCCAGCAGCTTAGGCGGTCAGAGCGAGCAGTACTTC.

The rearrangement joins TRBV28 to TRBJ2-7; TRBD1 matches 7 bases. V shed 7 bases, J shed 6 bases, and the junction held 12 bases outside the gene matches. This CDR3 contains 14 residues. CDR1 is MDHEN and CDR2 is SYDVKM in the germline V gene. The CDR3: CASTLTGTWGEQYF. The CDR3 DNA reads as TGTGCCAGCACCCTGACAGGGACCTGGGGCGAGCAGTACTTC.

The chain joins TRBV24-1 to TRBJ2-2; 8 bases fit TRBD1. This CDR3 spans 16 amino acids. Per germline, CDR1 KGHDR and CDR2 SFDVKD. V lost 4 bases and J lost 1; bases outside the gene matches: 4. CDR3 amino acids: CATSDRGQGNTGELFF. The CDR3 DNA sequence: TGTGCCACCAGTGACCGCGGACAGGGGAACACCGGGGAGCTGTTTTTT.

This clonotype was found once. The V call is TRBV7-2, the J call TRBJ2-4; TRBD1 agrees at 7 bases. Germline V gene sequence: CDR1 SGHTA, CDR2 FQGNSA. CDR3 size: 13 residues. Trimming removed 3 bases from V and 7 bases from J; junction bases left unmatched: 3. CDR3: CASSLTGMNIQYF. For the CDR3, the DNA is TGTGCCAGCAGCTTGACAGGGATGAACATTCAGTACTTC.

The chain couples TRBV7-9 to TRBJ2-1, with TRBD2 matching over 9 bases. Germline lookup yields CDR1 SEHNR and CDR2 FQNEAQ (reference sequence). The CDR3 contains 14 residues. V dropped 10 bases and J dropped 7; count of bases not matched to a gene: 11. CDR3 nucleotide sequence: TGTGCCACCCTCTTAGCGGGAGCTCGAAATGAGCAGTTCTTC. Encoded protein: CATLLAGARNEQFF.

The V call is TRBV2, the J call TRBJ1-3; D gene uncertain. Per germline, CDR1 SNHLY and CDR2 FYNNEI. The CDR3 has 12 residues. Trimming shortened V by 6 bases and J by 1 base, and 4 bases separated the two germline ends. This CDR3 is CASSPSGNTIYF. The CDR3 nucleotides read TGTGCCAGCAGCCCGTCTGGAAACACCATATATTTT. Variable domain in full (rest from reference TRBV2 and TRBJ1-3): EPEVTQTPSHQVTQMGQEVILRCVPISNHLYFYWYRQILGQKVEFLVSFYNNEISEKSEIFDDQFSVERPDGSNFTLKIRSTKLEDSAMYFCASSPSGNTIYFGEGSWLTVV.

Here the CDR3 reads CASSIGGRLTTEAFF. CDR3 coding DNA: TGTGCCAGTAGTATAGGAGGCAGATTAACCACTGAAGCTTTCTTT. The chain carries TRBV19 and TRBJ1-1; D gene uncertain. This CDR3 has 15 amino acids. CDR1 and CDR2 from the germline V gene are LNHDA and SQIVND (reference sequence). With 1 base removed from V and 4 bases from J, the gap between germline ends came to 13 bases.

This chain connects TRBV28 to TRBJ2-4; 7 bases map to TRBD1. Germline V gene lookup returns CDR1 MDHEN and CDR2 SYDVKM. V shed 5 bases and J 0 bases; nucleotides not matched to a gene: 13. CDR3 size: 18 residues. CDR3: CASSLGTDATLAKNIQYF. The CDR3, as DNA: TGTGCCAGCAGTCTAGGGACAGACGCTACTTTAGCCAAAAACATTCAGTACTTC.

This chain uses TRBV28 with TRBJ1-2, with TRBD1 matching over 10 bases. Germline V gives CDR1 MDHEN, CDR2 SYDVKM. With V trimmed by 5 bases and J by 4 bases, 4 bases remained unmatched. The CDR3 totals 14 residues. The CDR3 region is CASSDRGRGYGYTF. The CDR3 DNA follows: TGTGCCAGCAGTGACAGGGGGCGCGGCTATGGCTACACCTTC.

The chain has TRBV18 and TRBJ1-2; D call uncertain. The CDR3 sequence is 13 residues long. V lost 4 bases to trimming and J lost 2 bases, with 8 bases between them. Germline V lookup: CDR1 KGHSH, CDR2 LQKENI. Here the CDR3 reads CASSLGGNYGYTF. CDR3 sequence (DNA): TGTGCCAGCTCACTCGGCGGCAACTATGGCTACACCTTC.

A remark on this clonotype: A junction end diverges from the germline sequence, so it may reflect a read error. This chain uses TRBV14 with TRBJ2-2; either TRBD1 or TRBD2 may supply D (6 bases each). CDR3 length: 15 amino acids. CDR1 SGHDN and CDR2 FVKESK come from the germline V gene. As DNA, the CDR3 is TGTGCCAGCAGCCAAATAGGAGGGGGACGTGGGGAGCTTTTTTTT. The encoded protein is CASSQIGGGRGELFF.